In this sample, the clone carrying this T cell receptor (beta chain) turned up a few times. Unique molecular identifiers were incorporated during preparation of the TCRbeta library. TCRdb re-analysed the PCR reads in MiXCR, keeping a single row per CDR3 protein. The repertoire consists of approximately 590,000 distinct CDR3 sequences, with 8% to 11% occurring once and the leading ten covering less than 5%. Trimming removed 4 bases at V and 3 bases at J, with 9 bases between. The V gene's germline CDR1 is SQVTM and CDR2 ANQGSEA. This CDR3 comprises 12 residues. The data stem from a study of T-cell reconstitution after alpha-beta-depleted transplantation in children.

J is TRBJ1-1 and V is TRBV29-1; possibly TRBD1 for D (5 bases). The receptor was isolated from a human donor who donated a stem cell graft to a child with acute myeloid leukemia. The sequences come from PBMCs from the stem cell graft donor, collected from the stem cell graft. Here the CDR3 DNA reads TGCAGCGTTGGGGGGGGGTACACTGAAGCTTTCTTT. Its translation is CSVGGGYTEAFF.